A selection of T cell receptor beta chains follows, all from one sample in a study of T-cell reconstitution after alpha-beta-depleted transplantation in children. TCRdb reanalysed the PCR reads using MiXCR and keeps one entry per CDR3 protein. The sample includes 480,000 or so distinct CDR3 sequences, approximately 10% of them seen just once. The source material was PBMCs, sampled before TCRalphabeta/CD19-depleted stem cell transplant. The receptors stem from a child aged 2-15 years with inherited bone marrow failure, due to receive a stem cell transplant. The CDR3 runs from the conserved cysteine through the conserved F or W. Each record gives: J gene, D gene, clone size, V gene, CDR3 protein, CDR3 DNA. The D gene is left open where the match is weak. Size is omitted from some rows. Given values are once, few, many or a class for expanded clones.

j_call: TRBJ2-4; d_call: .; clone_size: many; v_call: TRBV12-3/TRBV12-4; cdr3_aa: CASTDDTNIQYF; cdr3_nt: TGTGCCAGCACCGATGATACGAACATTCAGTACTTC
j_call: TRBJ2-1; d_call: .; clone_size: many; v_call: TRBV6-2/TRBV6-3; cdr3_aa: CASSYVEVSGEQFF; cdr3_nt: TGTGCCAGCAGTTACGTTGAAGTGAGCGGTGAGCAGTTCTTC
j_call: TRBJ2-3; d_call: TRBD1; clone_size: many; v_call: TRBV27; cdr3_aa: CASRRTGGTDTQYF; cdr3_nt: TGTGCCAGCAGGAGGACAGGGGGAACAGATACGCAGTATTTT
j_call: TRBJ2-1; d_call: TRBD2; clone_size: many; v_call: TRBV28; cdr3_aa: CASSFLGLAEQSSYNEQFF; cdr3_nt: TGTGCCAGCAGTTTCCTCGGACTAGCCGAACAAAGCTCCTACAATGAGCAGTTCTTC
j_call: TRBJ2-7; d_call: TRBD1; clone_size: many; v_call: TRBV5-5; cdr3_aa: CASSQWTGDYEQYF; cdr3_nt: TGTGCCAGCAGCCAATGGACAGGGGACTACGAGCAGTACTTC
j_call: TRBJ2-2; d_call: TRBD2; clone_size: many; v_call: TRBV5-1; cdr3_aa: CASSSKAGSGTGELFF; cdr3_nt: TGCGCCAGCAGCTCCAAAGCGGGATCAGGCACCGGGGAGCTGTTTTTT
j_call: TRBJ1-1; d_call: .; clone_size: many; v_call: TRBV5-1; cdr3_aa: CASMNTEAFF; cdr3_nt: TGCGCCAGCATGAACACTGAAGCTTTCTTT
j_call: TRBJ2-5; d_call: .; clone_size: many; v_call: TRBV12-3/TRBV12-4; cdr3_aa: CASSSRSRETQYF; cdr3_nt: TGTGCCAGCAGTTCCCGTAGCCGGGAGACCCAGTACTTC
j_call: TRBJ2-1; d_call: .; clone_size: many; v_call: TRBV29-1; cdr3_aa: CSVQVPSSYNEQFF; cdr3_nt: TGCAGCGTTCAGGTTCCCAGCTCCTACAATGAGCAGTTCTTC
j_call: TRBJ2-1; d_call: .; clone_size: few; v_call: TRBV3-1; cdr3_aa: CASSQVLTGQYNNEQFF; cdr3_nt: TGTGCCAGCAGCCAAGTTTTGACCGGGCAGTACAACAATGAGCAGTTCTTC
j_call: TRBJ2-7; d_call: TRBD1; clone_size: many; v_call: TRBV20-1; cdr3_aa: CSAKLGDRGYEQYF; cdr3_nt: TGCAGTGCCAAGCTAGGGGACAGGGGCTACGAGCAGTACTTC
j_call: TRBJ2-1; d_call: TRBD2; clone_size: many; v_call: TRBV6-2/TRBV6-3; cdr3_aa: CASSRKPGLDYNEQFF; cdr3_nt: TGTGCCAGCAGTCGTAAGCCGGGACTAGATTACAATGAGCAGTTCTTC
j_call: TRBJ2-5; d_call: TRBD2; clone_size: many; v_call: TRBV4-3; cdr3_aa: CASSQDFPGGRREETQYF; cdr3_nt: TGCGCCAGCAGCCAAGATTTCCCAGGCGGGAGGAGGGAAGAGACCCAGTACTTC
j_call: TRBJ1-1; d_call: .; clone_size: few; v_call: TRBV11-2; cdr3_aa: CASSLTVAGEAFF; cdr3_nt: TGTGCCAGCAGCTTAACGGTTGCGGGCGAGGCTTTCTTT
j_call: TRBJ2-2; d_call: .; clone_size: many; v_call: TRBV6-1; cdr3_aa: CASRPQGSDTGELFF; cdr3_nt: TGTGCCAGCAGACCGCAGGGAAGTGACACCGGGGAGCTGTTTTTT
j_call: TRBJ2-1; d_call: .; clone_size: many; v_call: TRBV13; cdr3_aa: CASSPGGQGDEQFF; cdr3_nt: TGTGCCAGCAGCCCCGGAGGGCAGGGGGATGAGCAGTTCTTC
j_call: TRBJ2-1; d_call: TRBD1; clone_size: few; v_call: TRBV7-2; cdr3_aa: CASSPDRWSYNEQFF; cdr3_nt: TGTGCCAGCAGCCCGGACAGGTGGTCCTACAATGAGCAGTTCTTC
j_call: TRBJ2-1; d_call: .; clone_size: many; v_call: TRBV5-5; cdr3_aa: CASSESGAHNEQFF; cdr3_nt: TGTGCCAGCAGCGAATCCGGGGCCCACAATGAGCAGTTCTTC
j_call: TRBJ2-1; d_call: .; clone_size: many; v_call: TRBV7-9; cdr3_aa: CASSFVRDEQFF; cdr3_nt: TGTGCCAGCAGCTTTGTTCGCGATGAGCAGTTCTTC
j_call: TRBJ2-2; d_call: TRBD1; clone_size: many; v_call: TRBV4-1; cdr3_aa: CASSQVVDRVTGELFF; cdr3_nt: TGCGCCAGCAGCCAAGTAGTGGACAGGGTAACCGGGGAGCTGTTTTTT
j_call: TRBJ2-5; d_call: TRBD2; clone_size: many; v_call: TRBV7-2; cdr3_aa: CASSLVGGRARETQYF; cdr3_nt: TGTGCCAGCAGCTTAGTTGGCGGGAGGGCCAGAGAGACCCAGTACTTC
j_call: TRBJ2-1; d_call: .; clone_size: many; v_call: TRBV18; cdr3_aa: CASSPGGTYNEQFF; cdr3_nt: TGTGCCAGCTCACCAGGTGGCACGTACAATGAGCAGTTCTTC
j_call: TRBJ1-6; d_call: .; clone_size: many; v_call: TRBV6-1; cdr3_aa: CASSLAYNSPLHF; cdr3_nt: TGTGCCAGCAGTCTGGCTTATAATTCACCCCTCCACTTT
j_call: TRBJ2-1; d_call: .; clone_size: .; v_call: TRBV7-9; cdr3_aa: CASSSTSRNYNEQFF; cdr3_nt: TGTGCCAGCAGCTCGACTTCCAGAAACTACAATGAGCAGTTCTTC
j_call: TRBJ2-7; d_call: TRBD2; clone_size: many; v_call: TRBV27; cdr3_aa: CASSFGSGSGEQYF; cdr3_nt: TGTGCCAGCAGTTTTGGTAGCGGGAGTGGTGAGCAGTACTTC
j_call: TRBJ1-2; d_call: .; clone_size: .; v_call: TRBV27; cdr3_aa: CASSLYQGLSYTF; cdr3_nt: TGTGCCAGCAGTTTATATCAGGGGCTGAGCTACACCTTC
j_call: TRBJ1-5; d_call: TRBD1; clone_size: many; v_call: TRBV6-2/TRBV6-3; cdr3_aa: CASTFRGQGQPQHF; cdr3_nt: TGTGCCAGCACCTTCAGGGGGCAAGGTCAGCCCCAGCATTTT
j_call: TRBJ2-7; d_call: .; clone_size: many; v_call: TRBV7-2; cdr3_aa: CASSSQPGPSYEQYF; cdr3_nt: TGTGCCAGCAGCTCCCAGCCGGGGCCTTCCTACGAGCAGTACTTC
j_call: TRBJ1-2; d_call: .; clone_size: many; v_call: TRBV4-3; cdr3_aa: CASSPTYRVGYGYTF; cdr3_nt: TGCGCCAGCAGCCCCACTTACAGGGTTGGCTATGGCTACACCTTC
j_call: TRBJ1-1; d_call: .; clone_size: many; v_call: TRBV10-3; cdr3_aa: CAISGSGVNTEAFF; cdr3_nt: TGTGCCATCAGTGGTTCTGGGGTGAACACTGAAGCTTTCTTT
j_call: TRBJ2-7; d_call: TRBD2; clone_size: once; v_call: TRBV27; cdr3_aa: CASSLSVGSGTYEQYF; cdr3_nt: TGTGCCAGCAGTTTATCGGTTGGTAGCGGGACCTACGAGCAGTACTTC
j_call: TRBJ1-2; d_call: .; clone_size: many; v_call: TRBV6-2/TRBV6-3; cdr3_aa: CASSYAAGDYGYTF; cdr3_nt: TGTGCCAGCAGTTACGCGGCAGGCGACTATGGCTACACCTTC
j_call: TRBJ1-2; d_call: .; clone_size: many; v_call: TRBV7-9; cdr3_aa: CASSLSQGYYGYTF; cdr3_nt: TGTGCCAGCAGCTTATCTCAGGGGTACTATGGCTACACCTTC
j_call: TRBJ2-3; d_call: TRBD1; clone_size: many; v_call: TRBV4-3; cdr3_aa: CASSPEGDRHTDTQYF; cdr3_nt: TGCGCCAGCAGCCCAGAAGGGGACAGACACACAGATACGCAGTATTTT
j_call: TRBJ2-2; d_call: TRBD2; clone_size: few; v_call: TRBV10-3; cdr3_aa: CAISEVTSGNTGELFF; cdr3_nt: TGTGCCATCAGTGAGGTGACTAGCGGGAACACCGGGGAGCTGTTTTTT
j_call: TRBJ1-1; d_call: .; clone_size: many; v_call: TRBV18; cdr3_aa: CASSPRRDTEAFF; cdr3_nt: TGTGCCAGCTCACCACGACGGGACACTGAAGCTTTCTTT
j_call: TRBJ2-3; d_call: TRBD1; clone_size: many; v_call: TRBV4-3; cdr3_aa: CASSQHRGVQVDTQYF; cdr3_nt: TGCGCCAGCAGCCAACACAGGGGAGTTCAGGTAGATACGCAGTATTTT
j_call: TRBJ2-7; d_call: .; clone_size: .; v_call: TRBV11-1; cdr3_aa: CASSLSAPWRGQIYEQYF; cdr3_nt: TGTGCCAGCAGCCTATCGGCCCCTTGGCGCGGCCAAATCTACGAGCAGTACTTC
j_call: TRBJ1-2; d_call: TRBD1; clone_size: .; v_call: TRBV4-3; cdr3_aa: CASSQEWTGGQYYGYTF; cdr3_nt: TGCGCCAGCAGCCAAGAATGGACAGGGGGCCAGTATTATGGCTACACCTTC
j_call: TRBJ2-5; d_call: .; clone_size: many; v_call: TRBV29-1; cdr3_aa: CSARGPRTQETQYF; cdr3_nt: TGCAGCGCCCGCGGGCCCCGCACCCAAGAGACCCAGTACTTC
j_call: TRBJ2-6; d_call: TRBD1; clone_size: few; v_call: TRBV29-1; cdr3_aa: CSVRPGTGWGANVLTF; cdr3_nt: TGCAGCGTTCGTCCCGGGACAGGGTGGGGGGCCAACGTCCTGACTTTC
j_call: TRBJ2-1; d_call: .; clone_size: .; v_call: TRBV27; cdr3_aa: CVSSSSPYNEQFF; cdr3_nt: TGTGTCAGCAGTTCCAGCCCCTACAATGAGCAGTTCTTC
j_call: TRBJ2-2; d_call: TRBD2; clone_size: .; v_call: TRBV27; cdr3_aa: CASSFTPGLAGTGELFF; cdr3_nt: TGTGCCAGCAGTTTTACGCCGGGACTAGCGGGAACCGGGGAGCTGTTTTTT
j_call: TRBJ2-2; d_call: .; clone_size: many; v_call: TRBV5-1; cdr3_aa: CASSLSLANTGELFF; cdr3_nt: TGCGCCAGCAGCTTGAGCCTAGCGAACACCGGGGAGCTGTTTTTT
j_call: TRBJ2-7; d_call: .; clone_size: many; v_call: TRBV21-1; cdr3_aa: CASSKFLLAGGYEQYF; cdr3_nt: TGTGCCAGCAGCAAATTCCTACTAGCGGGAGGGTACGAGCAGTACTTC
j_call: TRBJ2-5; d_call: TRBD2; clone_size: few; v_call: TRBV5-1; cdr3_aa: CASRLAVQETQYF; cdr3_nt: TGCGCCAGCAGACTAGCGGTCCAAGAGACCCAGTACTTC
j_call: TRBJ2-2; d_call: TRBD2; clone_size: few; v_call: TRBV12-3/TRBV12-4; cdr3_aa: CASSFASGRVNTGELFF; cdr3_nt: TGTGCCAGCAGTTTTGCTAGCGGGAGGGTAAACACCGGGGAGCTGTTTTTT
j_call: TRBJ1-4; d_call: TRBD1; clone_size: many; v_call: TRBV15; cdr3_aa: CATTQGTGSEKLFF; cdr3_nt: TGTGCCACCACCCAGGGGACAGGGTCTGAAAAACTGTTTTTT
j_call: TRBJ2-7; d_call: TRBD1; clone_size: few; v_call: TRBV23-1; cdr3_aa: CASSQSRVRDRGIGSYEQYF; cdr3_nt: TGCGCCAGCAGTCAATCGAGGGTTCGGGACAGGGGAATTGGGTCCTACGAGCAGTACTTC
j_call: TRBJ2-3; d_call: TRBD2; clone_size: few; v_call: TRBV19; cdr3_aa: CASSIGPSASGASTDTQYF; cdr3_nt: TGTGCCAGTAGCATTGGGCCCTCGGCTAGCGGGGCCTCCACAGATACGCAGTATTTT
j_call: TRBJ2-1; d_call: TRBD2; clone_size: many; v_call: TRBV20-1; cdr3_aa: CGFRTSAYNEQFF; cdr3_nt: TGCGGATTCAGGACTAGCGCGTACAATGAGCAGTTCTTC
j_call: TRBJ2-1; d_call: .; clone_size: many; v_call: TRBV29-1; cdr3_aa: CSVVGVSTTYNEQFF; cdr3_nt: TGCAGCGTTGTGGGGGTCTCAACCACCTACAATGAGCAGTTCTTC
j_call: TRBJ2-3; d_call: .; clone_size: many; v_call: TRBV29-1; cdr3_aa: CSVVASGSPGYGSSF; cdr3_nt: .
j_call: TRBJ2-1; d_call: .; clone_size: many; v_call: TRBV4-3; cdr3_aa: CASSQGPGGISYNEQFF; cdr3_nt: TGCGCCAGCAGCCAAGGTCCGGGCGGGATCTCCTACAATGAGCAGTTCTTC
j_call: TRBJ2-2; d_call: .; clone_size: many; v_call: TRBV12-3/TRBV12-4; cdr3_aa: CASSEGNNAGELFF; cdr3_nt: TGTGCCAGCAGTGAGGGAAACAATGCCGGGGAGCTGTTTTTT